These T cell receptor beta chains were read from a single sample in a study of identical twins. TCRdb recomputed calls from the 5' RACE reads with MiXCR, one row per CDR3 protein. The table has about 200,000 distinct CDR3 sequences, about 11% seen once. Material: memory T cells sorted from blood. The receptor set was obtained from a man between 50 and 59 years old in good health. CDR3s include the opening cysteine and the closing phenylalanine or tryptophan. Clone sizes are given selectively: once, few, many, or a class where the clone is expanded.

clone_size: few
j_call: TRBJ2-3
v_call: TRBV2
cdr3_aa: CASSGSTSFPQYF

clone_size: many
j_call: TRBJ2-2
v_call: TRBV5-1
cdr3_aa: CASRNLAGNTGELFF

clone_size: NA
j_call: TRBJ2-5
v_call: TRBV18
cdr3_aa: CASSQNREETQYF

clone_size: many
j_call: TRBJ2-1
v_call: TRBV27
cdr3_aa: CASSFVDRVTMFF

clone_size: NA
j_call: TRBJ1-5
v_call: TRBV7-2
cdr3_aa: CASSFFRGGNQPQHF

clone_size: few
j_call: TRBJ2-1
v_call: TRBV7-8
cdr3_aa: CASSFRSGREQFF

clone_size: few
j_call: TRBJ1-4
v_call: TRBV5-1
cdr3_aa: CASRGGTNEKLFF

clone_size: few
j_call: TRBJ2-3
v_call: TRBV4-1
cdr3_aa: CASSQSISGGLTDTQYF

clone_size: NA
j_call: TRBJ2-7
v_call: TRBV20-1
cdr3_aa: CSARAGGGAYEQYF

clone_size: NA
j_call: TRBJ1-2
v_call: TRBV27
cdr3_aa: CASKDWLYGYTF

clone_size: many
j_call: TRBJ1-5
v_call: TRBV28
cdr3_aa: CASSSLTQGSNQPQHF

clone_size: NA
j_call: TRBJ2-3
v_call: TRBV6-1
cdr3_aa: CARSEGTGSDTQYF

clone_size: many
j_call: TRBJ1-1
v_call: TRBV7-8
cdr3_aa: CASSRDWEGTEAFF

clone_size: NA
j_call: TRBJ2-1
v_call: TRBV7-3
cdr3_aa: CASGPGAGGEQFF

clone_size: few
j_call: TRBJ2-5
v_call: TRBV29-1
cdr3_aa: CSVEILAGGSGETQYF

clone_size: few
j_call: TRBJ1-5
v_call: TRBV12-3/TRBV12-4
cdr3_aa: CASSQTTDQPQHF

clone_size: few
j_call: TRBJ1-5
v_call: TRBV6-4
cdr3_aa: CASSGGRHF

clone_size: NA
j_call: TRBJ2-5
v_call: TRBV9
cdr3_aa: CASSVEGLAGRETQYF

clone_size: many
j_call: TRBJ1-4
v_call: TRBV28
cdr3_aa: CASSPSGVDEKLFF

clone_size: many
j_call: TRBJ2-7
v_call: TRBV18
cdr3_aa: CASSPPEPSYEQYF

clone_size: NA
j_call: TRBJ2-6
v_call: TRBV6-5
cdr3_aa: CASSLLTGFSGANVLTF

clone_size: NA
j_call: TRBJ2-6
v_call: TRBV5-4
cdr3_aa: CASSLGGNGANVLTF

clone_size: many
j_call: TRBJ2-1
v_call: TRBV20-1
cdr3_aa: CSASVRGNEQFF

clone_size: few
j_call: TRBJ1-2
v_call: TRBV30
cdr3_aa: CAWQGGRVGYGYTF

clone_size: few
j_call: TRBJ2-2
v_call: TRBV28
cdr3_aa: CASSQQDTGELFF

clone_size: many
j_call: TRBJ2-5
v_call: TRBV20-1
cdr3_aa: CSARRDSNQETQYF

clone_size: many
j_call: TRBJ2-7
v_call: TRBV29-1
cdr3_aa: CSVTGTGSYEQYF

clone_size: few
j_call: TRBJ2-7
v_call: TRBV3-1
cdr3_aa: CASSFRASGNYEQYF

clone_size: few
j_call: TRBJ1-2
v_call: TRBV7-9
cdr3_aa: CASSLTGVEEDNYGYTF

clone_size: NA
j_call: TRBJ1-2
v_call: TRBV7-2
cdr3_aa: CASSSAAGQAGYTF

clone_size: many
j_call: TRBJ2-7
v_call: TRBV12-3/TRBV12-4
cdr3_aa: CASTKQGIEQYF

clone_size: many
j_call: TRBJ2-1
v_call: TRBV7-2
cdr3_aa: CASSTRGGNYNEQFF

clone_size: few
j_call: TRBJ2-7
v_call: TRBV10-3
cdr3_aa: CAISDSGAAYEQYF

clone_size: NA
j_call: TRBJ2-1
v_call: TRBV5-1
cdr3_aa: CASSPAQTRNNEQFF

clone_size: many
j_call: TRBJ2-7
v_call: TRBV5-1
cdr3_aa: CASSFTQTGSYEQYF

clone_size: many
j_call: TRBJ2-3
v_call: TRBV11-2
cdr3_aa: CASSLQALLADTQYF

clone_size: many
j_call: TRBJ2-7
v_call: TRBV6-1
cdr3_aa: CASAVRQGEYEQYF

clone_size: few
j_call: TRBJ2-1
v_call: TRBV7-9
cdr3_aa: CASSPAWTDNNEQFF

clone_size: many
j_call: TRBJ2-2
v_call: TRBV12-3/TRBV12-4
cdr3_aa: CASSLGTSGSTGELFF

clone_size: few
j_call: TRBJ2-7
v_call: TRBV7-2
cdr3_aa: CASSSQGRGAPYEQYF

clone_size: many
j_call: TRBJ2-7
v_call: TRBV7-2
cdr3_aa: CASSLGVGLYEQYF

clone_size: few
j_call: TRBJ2-1
v_call: TRBV29-1
cdr3_aa: CSVESSGRAAYNEQFF

clone_size: NA
j_call: TRBJ1-2
v_call: TRBV6-4
cdr3_aa: CASRQAGSNYGYTF